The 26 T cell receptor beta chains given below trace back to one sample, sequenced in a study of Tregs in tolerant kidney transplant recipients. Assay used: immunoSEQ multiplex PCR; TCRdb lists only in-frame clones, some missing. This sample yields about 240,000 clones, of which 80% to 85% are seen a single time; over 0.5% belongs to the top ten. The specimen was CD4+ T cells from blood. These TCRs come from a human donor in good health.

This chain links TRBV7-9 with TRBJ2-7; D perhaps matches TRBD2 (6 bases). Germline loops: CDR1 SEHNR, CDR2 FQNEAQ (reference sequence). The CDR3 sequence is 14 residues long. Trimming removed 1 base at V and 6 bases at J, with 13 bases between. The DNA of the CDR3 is TGTGCCAGCAGCTTAGAAGGCGCGGGATCCGAGCAGTACTTC. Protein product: CASSLEGAGSEQYF. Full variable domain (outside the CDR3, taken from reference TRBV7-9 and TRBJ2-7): DTGVSQNPRHKITKRGQNVTFRCDPISEHNRLYWYRQTLGQGPEFLTYFQNEAQLEKSRLLSDRFSAERPKGSFSTLEIQRTEQGDSAMYLCASSLEGAGSEQYFGPGTRLTVT.

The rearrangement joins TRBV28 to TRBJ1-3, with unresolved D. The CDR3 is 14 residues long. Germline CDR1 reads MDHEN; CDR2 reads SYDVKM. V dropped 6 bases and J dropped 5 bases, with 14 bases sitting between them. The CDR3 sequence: CASSLTAVRNTIYF. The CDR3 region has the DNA TGTGCCAGCAGCCTGACGGCGGTAAGAAACACCATATATTTT.

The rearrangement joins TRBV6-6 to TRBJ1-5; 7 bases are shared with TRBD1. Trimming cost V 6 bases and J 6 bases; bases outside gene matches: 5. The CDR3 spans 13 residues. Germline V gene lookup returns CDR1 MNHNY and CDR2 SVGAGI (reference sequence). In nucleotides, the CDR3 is TGTGCCAGCAGCCGACAGGGTGGTCAGCCCCAGCATTTT. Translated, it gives CASSRQGGQPQHF.

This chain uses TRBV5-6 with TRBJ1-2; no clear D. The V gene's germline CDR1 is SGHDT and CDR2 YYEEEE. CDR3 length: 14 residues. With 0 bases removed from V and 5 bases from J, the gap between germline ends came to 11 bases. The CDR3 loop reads CASSLGPSAYGYTF. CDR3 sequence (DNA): TGTGCCAGCAGCTTGGGGCCTTCGGCGTATGGCTACACCTTC.

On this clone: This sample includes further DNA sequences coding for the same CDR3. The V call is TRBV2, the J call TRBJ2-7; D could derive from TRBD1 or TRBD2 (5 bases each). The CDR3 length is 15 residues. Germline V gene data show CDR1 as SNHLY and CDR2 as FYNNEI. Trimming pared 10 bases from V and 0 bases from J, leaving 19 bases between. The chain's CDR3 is CATSPGRGGSYEQYF. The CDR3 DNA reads TGTGCCACCTCTCCCGGTCGTGGGGGCTCCTACGAGCAGTACTTC.

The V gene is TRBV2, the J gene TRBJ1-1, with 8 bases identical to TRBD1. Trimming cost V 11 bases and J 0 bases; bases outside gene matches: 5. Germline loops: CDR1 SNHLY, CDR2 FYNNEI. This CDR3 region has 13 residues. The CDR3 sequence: CAGGQEMNTEAFF. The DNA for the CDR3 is TGTGCCGGGGGACAGGAGATGAACACTGAAGCTTTCTTT.

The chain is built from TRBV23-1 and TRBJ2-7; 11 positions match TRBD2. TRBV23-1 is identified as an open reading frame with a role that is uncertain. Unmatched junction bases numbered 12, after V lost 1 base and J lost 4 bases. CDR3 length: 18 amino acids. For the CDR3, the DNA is TGCGCCAGCAGTCAATATACTAGCGGGAGAGTGTGGGAGTACGAGCAGTACTTC. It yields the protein CASSQYTSGRVWEYEQYF.

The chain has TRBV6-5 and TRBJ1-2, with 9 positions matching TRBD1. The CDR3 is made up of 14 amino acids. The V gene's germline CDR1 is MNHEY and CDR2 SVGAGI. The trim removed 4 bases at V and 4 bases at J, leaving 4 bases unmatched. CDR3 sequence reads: CASSSDRGGYGYTF. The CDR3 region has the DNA TGTGCCAGCAGTTCGGACAGGGGAGGCTATGGCTACACCTTC.

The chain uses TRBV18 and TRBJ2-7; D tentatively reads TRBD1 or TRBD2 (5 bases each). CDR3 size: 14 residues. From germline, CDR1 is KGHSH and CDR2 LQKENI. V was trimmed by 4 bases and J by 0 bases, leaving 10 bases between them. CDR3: CASSRTGPSYEQYF. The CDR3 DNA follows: TGTGCCAGCTCACGGACGGGGCCCTCCTACGAGCAGTACTTC.

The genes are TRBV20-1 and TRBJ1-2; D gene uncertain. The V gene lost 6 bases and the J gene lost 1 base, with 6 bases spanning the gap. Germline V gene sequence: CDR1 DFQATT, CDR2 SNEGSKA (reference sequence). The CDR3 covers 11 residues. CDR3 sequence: CSAADNYGYTF. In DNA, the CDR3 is TGCAGTGCCGCTGATAACTATGGCTACACCTTC.

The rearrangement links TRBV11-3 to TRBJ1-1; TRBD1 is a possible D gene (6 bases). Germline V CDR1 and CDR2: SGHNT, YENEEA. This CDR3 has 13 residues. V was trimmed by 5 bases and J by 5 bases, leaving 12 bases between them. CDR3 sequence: CASSAEGGTEAFF. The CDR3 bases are TGTGCCAGCAGCGCCGAGGGGGGGACTGAAGCTTTCTTT.

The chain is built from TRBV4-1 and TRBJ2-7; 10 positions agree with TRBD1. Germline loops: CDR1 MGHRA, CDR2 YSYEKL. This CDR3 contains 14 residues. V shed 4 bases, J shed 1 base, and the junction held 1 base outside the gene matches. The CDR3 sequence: CASSRGQGSYEQYF. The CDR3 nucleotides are TGCGCCAGCAGCCGGGGACAGGGGTCCTACGAGCAGTACTTC.

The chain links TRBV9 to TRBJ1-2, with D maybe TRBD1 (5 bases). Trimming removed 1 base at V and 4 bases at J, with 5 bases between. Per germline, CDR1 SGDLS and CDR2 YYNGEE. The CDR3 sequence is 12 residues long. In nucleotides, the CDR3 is TGTGCCAGCAGCGTACAGGGCTATGGCTACACCTTC. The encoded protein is CASSVQGYGYTF.

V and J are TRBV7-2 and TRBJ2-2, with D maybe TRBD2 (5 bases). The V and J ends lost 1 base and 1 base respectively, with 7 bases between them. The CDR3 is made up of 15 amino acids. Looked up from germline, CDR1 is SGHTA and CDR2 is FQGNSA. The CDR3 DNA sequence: TGTGCCAGCAGCTTAGGAGGAGGGAACACCGGGGAGCTGTTTTTT. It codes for CASSLGGGNTGELFF. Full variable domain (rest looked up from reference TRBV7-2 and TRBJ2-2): GAGVSQSPSNKVTEKGKDVELRCDPISGHTALYWYRQSLGQGLEFLIYFQGNSAPDKSGLPSDRFSAERTGGSVSTLTIQRTQQEDSAVYLCASSLGGGNTGELFFGEGSRLTVL.

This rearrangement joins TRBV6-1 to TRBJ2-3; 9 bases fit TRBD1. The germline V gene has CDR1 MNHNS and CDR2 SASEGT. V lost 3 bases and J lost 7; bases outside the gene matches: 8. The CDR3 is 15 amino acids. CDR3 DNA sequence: TGTGCCAGCAGTGATAGTGGGACAGGGACGAATACGCAGTATTTT. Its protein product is CASSDSGTGTNTQYF.

As DNA, the CDR3 is TGCGCCAGCAGCTTGGCAGGGGTTTCGAACACTGAAGCTTTCTTT. Translation: CASSLAGVSNTEAFF. The chain employs TRBV5-1 and TRBJ1-1, with D possibly TRBD1 on 6 matching bases. The ends were cut back, 0 bases at V and 1 base at J, with 10 bases in the middle. Germline V gives CDR1 SGHRS, CDR2 YFSETQ. There are 15 residues in the CDR3.

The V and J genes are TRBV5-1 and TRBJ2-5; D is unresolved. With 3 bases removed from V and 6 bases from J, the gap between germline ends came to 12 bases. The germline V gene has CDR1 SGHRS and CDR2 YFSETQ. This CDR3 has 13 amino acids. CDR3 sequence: CASSSPGLKTQYF. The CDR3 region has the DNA TGCGCCAGCAGCTCTCCGGGTCTGAAGACCCAGTACTTC.

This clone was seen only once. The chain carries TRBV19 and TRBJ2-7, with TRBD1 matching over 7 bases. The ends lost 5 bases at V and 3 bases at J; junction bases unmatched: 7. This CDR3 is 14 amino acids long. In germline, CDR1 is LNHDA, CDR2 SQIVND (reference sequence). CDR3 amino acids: CASSPFRDSYEQYF. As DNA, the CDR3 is TGTGCCAGTAGTCCTTTCCGGGACAGCTACGAGCAGTACTTC.

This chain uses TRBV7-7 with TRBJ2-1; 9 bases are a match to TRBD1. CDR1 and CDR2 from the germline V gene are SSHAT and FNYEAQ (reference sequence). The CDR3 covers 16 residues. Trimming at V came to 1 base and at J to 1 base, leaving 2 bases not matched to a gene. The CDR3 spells CASSLVGTGSYNEQFF. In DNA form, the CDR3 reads TGTGCCAGCAGCTTAGTCGGGACAGGGTCCTACAATGAGCAGTTCTTC.

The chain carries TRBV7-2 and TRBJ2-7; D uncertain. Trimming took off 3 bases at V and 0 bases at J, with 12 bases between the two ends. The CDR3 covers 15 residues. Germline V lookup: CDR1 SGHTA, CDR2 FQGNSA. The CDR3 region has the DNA TGTGCCAGCAGCTTCCGACGGGTTAGCTCCTACGAGCAGTACTTC. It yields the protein CASSFRRVSSYEQYF.

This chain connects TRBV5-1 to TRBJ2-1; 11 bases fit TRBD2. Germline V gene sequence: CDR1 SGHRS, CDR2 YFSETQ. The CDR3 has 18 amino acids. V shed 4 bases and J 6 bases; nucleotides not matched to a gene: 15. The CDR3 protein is CASSRAAPGTSGSNEQFF. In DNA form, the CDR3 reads TGCGCCAGCAGCCGCGCTGCGCCCGGGACTAGCGGCTCCAATGAGCAGTTCTTC.

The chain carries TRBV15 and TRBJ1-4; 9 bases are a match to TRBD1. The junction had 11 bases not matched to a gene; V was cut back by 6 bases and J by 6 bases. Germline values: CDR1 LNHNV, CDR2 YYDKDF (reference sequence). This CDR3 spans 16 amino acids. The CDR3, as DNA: TGTGCCACCAGGGGGACAGGGAGTTGGTTGGATGAAAAACTGTTTTTT. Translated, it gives CATRGTGSWLDEKLFF.

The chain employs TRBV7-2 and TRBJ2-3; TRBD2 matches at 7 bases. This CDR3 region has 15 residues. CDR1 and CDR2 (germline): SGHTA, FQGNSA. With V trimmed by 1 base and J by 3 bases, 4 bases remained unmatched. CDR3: CASSLVGGHTDTQYF. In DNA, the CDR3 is TGTGCCAGCAGCTTAGTGGGAGGGCATACAGATACGCAGTATTTT.

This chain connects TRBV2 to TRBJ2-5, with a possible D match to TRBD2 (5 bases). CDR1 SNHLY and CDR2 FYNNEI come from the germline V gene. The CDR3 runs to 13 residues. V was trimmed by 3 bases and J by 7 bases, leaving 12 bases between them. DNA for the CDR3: TGTGCCAGCAGTGAGCTTCGCGGAGGGACCCAGTACTTC. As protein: CASSELRGGTQYF.

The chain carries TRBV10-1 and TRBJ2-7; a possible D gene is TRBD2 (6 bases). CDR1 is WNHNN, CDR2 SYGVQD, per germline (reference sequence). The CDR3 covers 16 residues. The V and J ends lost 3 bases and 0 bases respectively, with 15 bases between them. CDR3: CASSESRDGGSYEQYF. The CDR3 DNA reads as TGCGCCAGCAGTGAATCCCGGGACGGGGGCTCCTACGAGCAGTACTTC.

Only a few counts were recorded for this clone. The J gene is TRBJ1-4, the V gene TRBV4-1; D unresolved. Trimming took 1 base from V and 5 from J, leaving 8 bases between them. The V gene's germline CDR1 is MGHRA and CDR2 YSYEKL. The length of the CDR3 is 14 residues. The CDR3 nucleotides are TGCGCCAGCAGCCAAGTGACCCGAAATGAAAAACTGTTTTTT. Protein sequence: CASSQVTRNEKLFF.